This T cell receptor beta chain was captured in a study of identical twins. TCRdb used MiXCR to reprocess the 5' RACE reads, holding one entry per CDR3 protein. Counted here are a few hundred thousand distinct CDR3 sequences, around 24% occurring once; the ten biggest clones make up over 2.5%. V was pared by 1 base and J by 0 bases, with 10 bases between. Germline loops: CDR1 LNHDA, CDR2 SQIVND (reference sequence). This CDR3 is built from 15 residues. The same data also contributed to another study, on T cells expressing NK-cell markers. Per that paper: Eight donors were sequenced, of whom seven were HCMV-seropositive, while the remaining one was HCMV-seronegative. These clonotypes, the leaders elsewhere, also led the CD3+CD56-NKG2C+ fraction in a few donors.

The chain uses TRBV19 and TRBJ2-7; unclear D gene. This TCR was sampled from a woman aged 18-35 years in good health. The sample taken for sequencing was CD4+ T cells sorted from blood. The CDR3 is CASSIGSTNSYEQYF. The CDR3 DNA reads as TGTGCCAGTAGTATAGGCAGCACAAACTCCTACGAGCAGTACTTC. The entire variable domain, with the rest obtained from reference TRBV19 and TRBJ2-7, is as follows: DGGITQSPKYLFRKEGQNVTLSCEQNLNHDAMYWYRQDPGQGLRLIYYSQIVNDFQKGDIAEGYSVSREKKESFPLTVTSAQKNPTAFYLCASSIGSTNSYEQYFGPGTRLTVT.